This TCR beta chain was sequenced for a study of cytomegalovirus exposure and HLA in healthy donors. Overall study: It was reported in a later analysis that the same platform had been used for the roughly 130 validation repertoires as for the 550 to 750 first-cohort repertoires. Study-level results: Reports credit the classifier with highly specific, highly sensitive diagnosis of cytomegalovirus status. The study designated 160 or so TCR beta chains cytomegalovirus-associated.

With respect to this clone: The antigen is unknown.

CDR1 and CDR2 from the germline V gene are MNHNS and SASEGT. Trimming took off 6 bases at V and 4 bases at J, with 16 bases between the two ends. This CDR3 region has 15 residues. Sequencing used immunoSEQ multiplex PCR; TCRdb keeps in-frame clones, though not all of them. The sample consists of over 200,000 clones, about 91% of them appearing once. The receptor's source is a woman younger than 35 in good health and CMV-seronegative. This chain joins TRBV6-1 and TRBJ1-5; D is unclear. The sample was PBMCs. CDR3 amino acids: CASSGGSGRNQPQHF. In nucleotides, the CDR3 is TGTGCCAGCAGCGGAGGTTCGGGAAGGAATCAGCCCCAGCATTTT.